This T cell receptor (beta chain) was captured by sequencing in a study of post-analysis software for immune sequencing data. Study-wide context: As for disease course, relapsing-remitting, secondary progressive and progressive-relapsing multiple sclerosis were all included.

Study-wide points: A handful of TRBV segments (TRBV5-6, TRBV5-1 and TRBV20-1 among them) occurred more frequently in patients than in controls. Multiple sclerosis patients had significantly lower normalized Chao1 diversity than controls.

This CDR3 is 13 amino acids long. With 2 bases removed from V and 7 bases from J, the gap between germline ends came to 11 bases. The germline V gene has CDR1 MDHEN and CDR2 SYDVKM. Regarding this clonotype: Its matching antigen is unknown.

Unique molecular identifiers tagged the TCR beta cDNA libraries. Input of 1 to 10 million T cells yielded 550,000 or so cDNA molecules. Via MiXCR, TCRdb re-called the PCR reads, giving one row per CDR3 protein. Of roughly 730,000 distinct CDR3 sequences listed, roughly 27% are singletons. The chain employs TRBV28 and TRBJ2-5; the D gene is possibly TRBD2 (5 bases). The clonotype was recovered from a girl aged 5 to 17 with multiple sclerosis. The sample taken for sequencing was blood. The CDR3 loop reads CASSLSREGTQYF. Written as DNA, the CDR3 is TGTGCCAGCAGTTTAAGTAGAGAGGGGACCCAGTACTTC.